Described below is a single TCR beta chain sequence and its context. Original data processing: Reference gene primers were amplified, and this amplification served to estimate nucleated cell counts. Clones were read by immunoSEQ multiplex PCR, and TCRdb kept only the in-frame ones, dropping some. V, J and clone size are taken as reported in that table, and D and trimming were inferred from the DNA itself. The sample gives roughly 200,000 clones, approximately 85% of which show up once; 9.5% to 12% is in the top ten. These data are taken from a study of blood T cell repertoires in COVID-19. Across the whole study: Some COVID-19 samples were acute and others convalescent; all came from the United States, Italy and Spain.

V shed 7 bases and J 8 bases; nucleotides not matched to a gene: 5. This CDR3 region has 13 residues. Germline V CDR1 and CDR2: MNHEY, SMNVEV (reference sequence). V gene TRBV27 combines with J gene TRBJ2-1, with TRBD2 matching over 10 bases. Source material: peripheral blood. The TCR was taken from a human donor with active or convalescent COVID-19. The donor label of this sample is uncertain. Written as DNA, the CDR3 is TGTGCCAGCATTTCTAGCGGGAGCCATGAGCAGTTCTTC. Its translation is CASISSGSHEQFF.